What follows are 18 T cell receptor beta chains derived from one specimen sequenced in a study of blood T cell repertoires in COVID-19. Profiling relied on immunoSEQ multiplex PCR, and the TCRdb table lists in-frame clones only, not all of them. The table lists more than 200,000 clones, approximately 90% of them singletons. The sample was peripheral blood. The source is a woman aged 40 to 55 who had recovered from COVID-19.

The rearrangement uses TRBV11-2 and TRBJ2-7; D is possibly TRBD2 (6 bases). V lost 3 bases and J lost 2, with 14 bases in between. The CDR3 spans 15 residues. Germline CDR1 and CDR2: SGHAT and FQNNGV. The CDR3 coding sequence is TGTGCCAGCAGCTTTCAGGGTAGCGGAACCTACGAGCAGTACTTC. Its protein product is CASSFQGSGTYEQYF.

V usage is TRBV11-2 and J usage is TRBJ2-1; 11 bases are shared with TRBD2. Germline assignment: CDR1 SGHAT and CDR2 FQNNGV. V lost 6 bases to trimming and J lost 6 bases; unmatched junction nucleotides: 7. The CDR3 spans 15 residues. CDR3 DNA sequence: TGTGCCAGCAGATCATCCGGGACTAGCGGCAATGAGCAGTTCTTC. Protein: CASRSSGTSGNEQFF.

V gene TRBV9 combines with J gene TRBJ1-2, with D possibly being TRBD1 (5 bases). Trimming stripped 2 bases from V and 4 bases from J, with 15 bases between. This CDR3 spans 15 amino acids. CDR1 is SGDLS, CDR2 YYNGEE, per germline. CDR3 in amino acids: CASSVEGRGVYGYTF. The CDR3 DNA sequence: TGTGCCAGCAGCGTCGAAGGGCGGGGGGTCTATGGCTACACCTTC.

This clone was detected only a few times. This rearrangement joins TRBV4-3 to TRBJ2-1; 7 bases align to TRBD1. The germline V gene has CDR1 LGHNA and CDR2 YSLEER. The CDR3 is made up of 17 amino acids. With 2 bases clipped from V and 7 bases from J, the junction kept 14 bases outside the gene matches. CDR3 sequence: CASSQTRTGRARNEQFF. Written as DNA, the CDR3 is TGCGCCAGCAGCCAAACCCGGACAGGTCGGGCGAGAAATGAGCAGTTCTTC.

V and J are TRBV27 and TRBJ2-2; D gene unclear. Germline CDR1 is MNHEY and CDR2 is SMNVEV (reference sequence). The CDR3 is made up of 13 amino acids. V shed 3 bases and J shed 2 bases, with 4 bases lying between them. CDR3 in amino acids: CASSFLNTGELFF. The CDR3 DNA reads TGTGCCAGCAGTTTCTTAAACACCGGGGAGCTGTTTTTT.

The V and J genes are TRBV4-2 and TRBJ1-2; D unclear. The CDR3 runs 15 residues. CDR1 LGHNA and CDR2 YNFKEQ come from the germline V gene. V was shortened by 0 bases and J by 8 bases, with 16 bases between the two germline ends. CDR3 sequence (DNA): TGTGCCAGCAGCCAAGATCGGATCCTCACGGGAGGCTACACCTTC. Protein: CASSQDRILTGGYTF.

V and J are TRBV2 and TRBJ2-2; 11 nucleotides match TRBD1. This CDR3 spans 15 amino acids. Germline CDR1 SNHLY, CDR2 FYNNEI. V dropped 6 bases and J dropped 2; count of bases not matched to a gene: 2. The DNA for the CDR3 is TGTGCCAGCAGGGGACAGGGGGTAAACACCGGGGAGCTGTTTTTT. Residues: CASRGQGVNTGELFF.

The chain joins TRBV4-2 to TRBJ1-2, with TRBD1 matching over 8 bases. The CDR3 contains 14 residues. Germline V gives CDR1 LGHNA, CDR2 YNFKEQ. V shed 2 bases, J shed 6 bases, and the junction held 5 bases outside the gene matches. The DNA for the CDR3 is TGTGCCAGCAGCCAACCAGACAGGGGCCATGGCTACACCTTC. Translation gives CASSQPDRGHGYTF.

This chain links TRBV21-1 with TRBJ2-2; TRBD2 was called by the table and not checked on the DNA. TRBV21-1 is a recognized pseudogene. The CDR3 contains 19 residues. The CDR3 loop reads CASSKGTSGGKPGTGELFF. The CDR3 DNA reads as TGTGCCAGCAGCAAAGGGACTAGCGGGGGGAAACCGGGGACCGGGGAGCTGTTTTTT.

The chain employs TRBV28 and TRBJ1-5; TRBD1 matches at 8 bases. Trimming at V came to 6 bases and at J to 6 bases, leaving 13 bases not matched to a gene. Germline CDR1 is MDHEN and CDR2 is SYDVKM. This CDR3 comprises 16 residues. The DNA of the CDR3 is TGTGCCAGCAGGCACACCGGGACAGGCGGAGGTCAGCCCCAGCATTTT. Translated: CASRHTGTGGGQPQHF.

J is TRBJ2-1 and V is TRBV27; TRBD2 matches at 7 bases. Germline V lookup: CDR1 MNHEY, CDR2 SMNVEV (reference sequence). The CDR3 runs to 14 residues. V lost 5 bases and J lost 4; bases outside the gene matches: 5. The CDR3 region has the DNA TGTGCCAGCAGTCCCCAGGGAGGGTACAATGAGCAGTTCTTC. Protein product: CASSPQGGYNEQFF.

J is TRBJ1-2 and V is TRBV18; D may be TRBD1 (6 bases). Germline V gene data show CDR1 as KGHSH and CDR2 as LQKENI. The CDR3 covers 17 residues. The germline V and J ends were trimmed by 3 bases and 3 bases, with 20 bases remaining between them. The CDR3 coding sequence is TGTGCCAGCTCACCTCCTTCAGCCGGGGGGGCCCACTATGGCTACACCTTC. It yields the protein CASSPPSAGGAHYGYTF.

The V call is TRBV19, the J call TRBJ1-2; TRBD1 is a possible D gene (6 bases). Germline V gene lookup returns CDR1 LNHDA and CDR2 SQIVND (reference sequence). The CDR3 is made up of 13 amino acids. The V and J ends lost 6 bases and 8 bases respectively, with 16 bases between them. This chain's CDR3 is CASSRRGAVGYTF. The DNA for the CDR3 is TGTGCCAGTAGCAGACGGGGGGCGGTCGGCTACACCTTC. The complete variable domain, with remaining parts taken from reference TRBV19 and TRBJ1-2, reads DGGITQSPKYLFRKEGQNVTLSCEQNLNHDAMYWYRQDPGQGLRLIYYSQIVNDFQKGDIAEGYSVSREKKESFPLTVTSAQKNPTAFYLCASSRRGAVGYTFGSGTRLTVV.

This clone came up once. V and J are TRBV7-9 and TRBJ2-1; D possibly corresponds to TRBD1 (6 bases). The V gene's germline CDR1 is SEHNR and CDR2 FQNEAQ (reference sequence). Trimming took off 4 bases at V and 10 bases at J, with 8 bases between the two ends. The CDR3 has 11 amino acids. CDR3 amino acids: CASSSDREQFF. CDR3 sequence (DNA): TGTGCCAGCAGCTCGGACAGAGAGCAGTTCTTC.

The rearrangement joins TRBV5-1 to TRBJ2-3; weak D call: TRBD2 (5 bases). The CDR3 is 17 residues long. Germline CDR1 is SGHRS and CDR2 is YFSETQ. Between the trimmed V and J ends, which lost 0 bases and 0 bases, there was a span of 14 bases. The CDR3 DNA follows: TGCGCCAGCAGCTTGGCGCCCGCGGGTTCTAGCACAGATACGCAGTATTTT. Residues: CASSLAPAGSSTDTQYF.

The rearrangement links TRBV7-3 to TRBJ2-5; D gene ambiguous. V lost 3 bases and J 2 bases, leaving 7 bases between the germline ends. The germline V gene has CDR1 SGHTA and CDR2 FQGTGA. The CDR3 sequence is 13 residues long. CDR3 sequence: CASSLSRQETQYF. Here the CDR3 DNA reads TGTGCCAGCAGCTTGAGCAGGCAAGAGACCCAGTACTTC.

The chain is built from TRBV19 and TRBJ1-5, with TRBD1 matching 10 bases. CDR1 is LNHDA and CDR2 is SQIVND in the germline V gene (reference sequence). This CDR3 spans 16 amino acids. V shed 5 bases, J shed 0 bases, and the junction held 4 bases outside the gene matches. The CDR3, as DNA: TGTGCCAGTAGTCGACAGGGGGCGAATAGCAATCAGCCCCAGCATTTT. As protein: CASSRQGANSNQPQHF.

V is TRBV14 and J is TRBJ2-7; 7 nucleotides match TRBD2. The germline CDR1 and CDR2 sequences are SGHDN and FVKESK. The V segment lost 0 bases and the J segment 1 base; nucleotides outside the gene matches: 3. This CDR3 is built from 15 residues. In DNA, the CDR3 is TGTGCCAGCAGCCAAGATCGCGGGGGTTCCTACGAGCAGTACTTC. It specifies CASSQDRGGSYEQYF.